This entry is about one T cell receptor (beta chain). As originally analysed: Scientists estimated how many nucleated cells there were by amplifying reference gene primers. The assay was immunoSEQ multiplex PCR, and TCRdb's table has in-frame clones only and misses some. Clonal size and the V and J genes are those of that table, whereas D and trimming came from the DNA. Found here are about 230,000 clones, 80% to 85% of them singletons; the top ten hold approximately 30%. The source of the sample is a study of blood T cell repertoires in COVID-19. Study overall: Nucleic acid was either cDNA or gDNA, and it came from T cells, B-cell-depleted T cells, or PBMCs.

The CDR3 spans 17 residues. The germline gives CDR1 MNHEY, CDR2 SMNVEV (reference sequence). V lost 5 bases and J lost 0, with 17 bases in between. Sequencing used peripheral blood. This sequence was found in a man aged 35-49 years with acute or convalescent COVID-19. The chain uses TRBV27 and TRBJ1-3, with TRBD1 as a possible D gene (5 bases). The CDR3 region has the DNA TGTGCCAGCAGTGGCGGGGGTGGCATCCACTCTGGAAACACCATATATTTT. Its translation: CASSGGGGIHSGNTIYF.